This is a list of T cell receptor beta chains from one sample in a study of human T cells and chemical hapten exposure. TCRdb called the RACE reads again in MiXCR, with one record for every CDR3 protein. The sample consists of roughly 100,000 distinct CDR3 sequences, less than 45% of them appearing once. The starting material was whole blood, obtained in connection with sensitization to the hapten diphenylcyclopropenone (DPC). Source of these receptors: a man aged 40-50 years with alopecia areata. Some clones in this sample may be carry-over from other donors' samples. Both conserved end residues are part of each CDR3. The order of the fields is V gene, clone size, D gene, J gene, CDR3 protein, CDR3 DNA. A D gene is named only where the DNA matches it firmly. Clone size is stated in some rows and not others, as once, few, many or a class when expanded.

TRBV20-1,NA,NA,TRBJ2-1,CSASRGGLRDEQFF,TGCAGTGCTAGTCGTGGGGGCCTTAGGGATGAGCAGTTCTTC
TRBV4-2,few,TRBD1,TRBJ1-1,CASSQVPRDRATEAFF,TGTGCCAGCAGCCAAGTTCCCCGGGACAGGGCCACTGAAGCTTTCTTT
TRBV7-8,few,TRBD2,TRBJ2-1,CASSFDLAGIYNEQFF,TGTGCTAGCAGCTTCGACCTAGCGGGGATCTACAATGAGCAGTTCTTC
TRBV28,few,NA,TRBJ2-2,CASSPLGPGGTGELFF,TGTGCCAGCAGTCCCCTGGGACCCGGAGGCACCGGGGAGCTGTTTTTT
TRBV29-1,NA,TRBD1,TRBJ2-1,CSADAQGAYEQFF,TGCAGCGCGGACGCACAGGGGGCATATGAGCAGTTCTTC
TRBV9,few,NA,TRBJ1-6,CASSVDVLGSPLHF,TGTGCCAGCAGCGTAGATGTCCTGGGTTCACCCCTCCACTTT
TRBV18,once,NA,TRBJ2-5,CASSPKWEETQYF,TGTGCCAGCTCACCAAAGTGGGAAGAGACCCAGTACTTC
TRBV29-1,few,TRBD1,TRBJ2-7,CSVVIGQGFYEQYF,TGCAGCGTTGTAATCGGACAGGGATTTTACGAGCAGTACTTC
TRBV27,NA,NA,TRBJ1-5,CASSVTSNQPQHF,TGTGCCAGCAGTGTAACTAGCAATCAGCCCCAGCATTTT
TRBV7-9,few,NA,TRBJ2-3,CASSYRLTTDTQYF,TGTGCCAGCAGCTACAGGTTAACCACAGATACGCAGTATTTT
TRBV7-8,NA,TRBD1,TRBJ1-5,CASSLDDREYQPQHF,TGTGCCAGCAGCCTAGACGACAGGGAGTATCAGCCCCAGCATTTT
TRBV29-1,NA,TRBD1,TRBJ1-1,CSVGTGDEAFF,TGCAGCGTTGGGACAGGCGACGAAGCTTTCTTT
TRBV7-8,NA,TRBD2,TRBJ2-3,CASSLGGTNAQYF,TGTGCCAGCAGCTTAGGAGGGACTAACGCGCAGTATTTT
TRBV25-1,NA,NA,TRBJ2-1,CASTSPGARSNEQFF,TGTGCCAGCACATCCCCCGGGGCCCGGAGCAATGAGCAGTTCTTC
TRBV7-2,few,TRBD1,TRBJ2-3,CASTFFRDSLTDTQYF,TGTGCCAGCACTTTCTTCCGGGACAGCCTCACAGATACGCAGTATTTT
TRBV7-8,NA,NA,TRBJ1-4,CASSTQNEKLFF,TGTGCCAGCAGCACGCAGAATGAAAAACTGTTTTTT
TRBV29-1,NA,NA,TRBJ1-5,CSVTGVNQPQHF,TGCAGCGTTACCGGGGTCAATCAGCCCCAGCATTTT
TRBV20-1,few,NA,TRBJ1-4,CSAEGGINEKLFF,TGCAGTGCTGAGGGAGGGATTAATGAAAAACTGTTTTTT
TRBV7-9,few,NA,TRBJ1-4,CASSPNGGNNEKLFF,TGTGCCAGCAGCCCAAATGGAGGAAATAATGAAAAACTGTTTTTT
TRBV6-5,NA,NA,TRBJ1-3,CATSNRDVSGNTIYF,TGTGCCACCTCAAACAGGGACGTCTCTGGAAACACCATATATTTT
TRBV20-1,NA,NA,TRBJ2-3,CSARSAWAASTDTQYF,TGCAGTGCTAGATCCGCCTGGGCGGCTAGCACAGATACGCAGTATTTT
TRBV7-6,NA,NA,TRBJ2-7,CASSLVRCTDEQYF,TGTGCCAGCAGCTTAGTACGGTGTACTGACGAGCAGTACTTC
TRBV7-2,NA,TRBD2,TRBJ2-3,CASSLPGLATDTQYF,TGTGCCAGCAGCCTGCCTGGACTAGCCACAGATACGCAGTATTTT
TRBV12-5,few,TRBD2,TRBJ2-3,CASGLARLAGVADTQYF,TGTGCTAGTGGTTTGGCCAGACTAGCGGGAGTTGCAGATACGCAGTATTTT
TRBV20-1,NA,NA,TRBJ1-1,CSARQGGAEAFF,TGCAGTGCTAGACAGGGAGGGGCTGAAGCTTTCTTT
TRBV7-8,NA,NA,TRBJ2-5,CASSAQLGNQETQYF,TGTGCCAGCAGCGCCCAGCTTGGAAACCAAGAGACCCAGTACTTC
TRBV11-3,once,NA,TRBJ2-1,CASSLGLRGNEQFF,TGTGCCAGCAGCTTAGGGCTCAGGGGCAATGAGCAGTTCTTC
TRBV3-1,NA,NA,TRBJ1-6,CASSERDTHSPLHF,TGTGCCAGCAGCGAGCGGGACACCCATTCACCCCTCCACTTT
TRBV7-2,few,NA,TRBJ2-5,CASSLTGRMQETQYF,TGTGCCAGCAGCTTAACGGGACGGATGCAAGAGACCCAGTACTTC
TRBV20-1,NA,TRBD2,TRBJ2-2,CSATTSGPNTGELFF,TGCAGTGCAACGACTAGCGGACCGAACACCGGGGAGCTGTTTTTT
TRBV5-1,few,NA,TRBJ1-5,CASSLAGASNQPQHF,TGCGCCAGCAGCTTGGCAGGGGCTAGCAATCAGCCCCAGCATTTT
TRBV9,few,NA,TRBJ2-1,CASSVGPDAVRQFF,TGTGCCAGCAGCGTAGGGCCTGACGCTGTTAGGCAGTTCTTC
TRBV5-1,NA,NA,TRBJ1-3,CASSPEGTGGNTIYF,TGCGCCAGCAGCCCGGAGGGTACGGGAGGAAACACCATATATTTT
TRBV4-1,few,NA,TRBJ1-5,CASSQLGLRQPQHF,TGCGCCAGCAGCCAGCTGGGACTTCGACAGCCCCAGCATTTT
TRBV10-3,few,TRBD1,TRBJ2-1,CAISEGQGGNEQFF,TGTGCCATCAGTGAGGGACAGGGGGGCAATGAGCAGTTCTTC
TRBV29-1,few,NA,TRBJ1-2,CSAGLGDYGYTF,TGCAGCGCGGGGTTGGGGGACTATGGCTACACCTTC
TRBV29-1,NA,TRBD1,TRBJ1-2,CSVEGTGYYGYTF,TGCAGCGTTGAGGGGACAGGGTACTATGGCTACACCTTC
TRBV10-3,NA,NA,TRBJ2-3,CAISEGPNADTQYF,TGTGCCATCAGTGAGGGACCCAATGCAGATACGCAGTATTTT
TRBV28,few,TRBD2,TRBJ2-3,CASSPQASGRGSTDTQYF,TGTGCCAGCAGTCCCCAGGCTAGCGGGAGGGGTAGCACAGATACGCAGTATTTT
TRBV29-1,few,NA,TRBJ2-1,CSRQRYNEQFF,TGCAGCCGCCAGCGGTACAATGAGCAGTTCTTC
TRBV20-1,few,NA,TRBJ2-1,CSAKAQYNEQFF,TGCAGTGCTAAGGCACAGTACAATGAGCAGTTCTTC
TRBV28,NA,NA,TRBJ1-2,CASSSEGASGYTF,TGTGCCAGCAGTTCAGAAGGGGCAAGTGGCTACACCTTC
TRBV9,NA,NA,TRBJ2-3,CASSAVLSTDTQYF,TGTGCCAGCAGCGCAGTCCTTAGCACAGATACGCAGTATTTT
TRBV7-9,NA,TRBD1,TRBJ2-5,CASSPRTGGRETQYF,TGTGCCAGCAGCCCCCGGACAGGGGGGAGGGAGACCCAGTACTTC
TRBV6-2/TRBV6-3,few,TRBD1,TRBJ1-1,CASSRKWTGGDGAFF,TGTGCCAGCAGTCGGAAGTGGACAGGGGGGGATGGAGCTTTCTTT
TRBV3-1,few,NA,TRBJ1-1,CASSQVMNTEAFF,TGTGCCAGCAGCCAAGTAATGAACACTGAAGCTTTCTTT
TRBV6-2/TRBV6-3,NA,NA,TRBJ2-7,CASIDLRGGSYEQYF,TGTGCCAGCATTGACCTGAGGGGTGGCTCCTACGAGCAGTACTTC
TRBV10-3,few,TRBD2,TRBJ2-1,CAISSVSGSLGVEQFF,TGTGCCATCAGTTCGGTTAGCGGGAGTCTGGGGGTTGAGCAGTTCTTC
TRBV29-1,NA,NA,TRBJ1-5,CSVVAQGQIRIRQPQHF,TGCAGCGTTGTGGCTCAGGGGCAAATTCGGATTCGGCAGCCCCAGCATTTT
TRBV6-2/TRBV6-3,NA,TRBD2,TRBJ2-1,CASSWTSGRNEQFF,TGTGCCAGCAGTTGGACTAGCGGGAGGAATGAGCAGTTCTTC
TRBV7-2,NA,NA,TRBJ2-3,CASSLEGRYTDTQYF,TGTGCCAGCAGCTTAGAAGGCCGTTACACAGATACGCAGTATTTT
TRBV6-2/TRBV6-3,few,NA,TRBJ1-1,CASKQKANTEAFF,TGTGCCAGCAAACAGAAGGCGAACACTGAAGCTTTCTTT
TRBV6-2/TRBV6-3,once,NA,TRBJ1-6,CASRDSENSPLHF,TGTGCCAGCAGAGACAGTGAGAATTCACCCCTCCACTTT
TRBV10-3,NA,TRBD1,TRBJ1-1,CAISEKGTVNTEAFF,TGTGCCATCAGTGAGAAAGGGACAGTGAACACTGAAGCTTTCTTT